The 29 T cell receptor beta chains below all came from one sample that was sequenced in a study of blood T cell repertoires in COVID-19. Produced via immunoSEQ multiplex PCR; TCRdb's table is partial and in-frame only. The data hold around 200,000 clones, with 85% observed a single time. Material: PBMCs or T cells enriched from blood (not recorded which). The receptors derive from a man aged 35 to 55 who had recovered from COVID-19.

V usage is TRBV12-3 or TRBV12-4 and J usage is TRBJ2-5, with 7 bases fitting TRBD1. V dropped 7 bases and J dropped 3; count of bases not matched to a gene: 5. CDR3 length: 13 residues. Here the CDR3 DNA reads TGTGCCAGCACTCGGACAGGAGAAGAGACCCAGTACTTC. It translates to CASTRTGEETQYF.

The rearrangement links TRBV5-6 to TRBJ2-7; 7 bases fit TRBD1. V lost 0 bases, J lost 0 bases, and 3 bases stayed unmatched. The germline CDR1 and CDR2 sequences are SGHDT and YYEEEE. This CDR3 region has 15 residues. The CDR3 bases are TGTGCCAGCAGCTTGGGAGGGGGCCTCTCCTACGAGCAGTACTTC. Its protein is CASSLGGGLSYEQYF.

CDR3 sequence (DNA): TGTGCCAGCAGCTCTGACACTGAAGCTTTCTTT. Protein sequence: CASSSDTEAFF. This chain connects TRBV7-9 to TRBJ1-1; D remains ambiguous. Trimming shortened V by 4 bases and J by 3 bases, and 3 bases separated the two germline ends. The CDR3 has 11 residues. The V gene's germline CDR1 is SEHNR and CDR2 FQNEAQ (reference sequence).

This clone has just a few counts. This sequence joins TRBV7-9 and TRBJ2-7; no reliable D call. CDR3 length equals 14 residues. Germline V gene sequence: CDR1 SEHNR, CDR2 FQNEAQ (reference sequence). Deletions cut 7 bases from V and 1 base from J, with 14 bases between. CDR3 coding DNA: TGTGCCAGCACCCGGAGTGAGAGATCCTACGAGCAGTACTTC. This encodes CASTRSERSYEQYF.

This rearrangement joins TRBV6-5 to TRBJ1-3; the D is unclear. CDR1 and CDR2 (germline): MNHEY, SVGAGI. Trimming removed 0 bases from V and 0 bases from J, with 9 bases in between. The CDR3 loop spans 16 amino acids. As DNA, the CDR3 is TGTGCCAGCAGTTACTCGCAGGCCACCTCTGGAAACACCATATATTTT. Protein: CASSYSQATSGNTIYF.

In the case of this clone: The sample contains more than one DNA sequence encoding this CDR3. The rearrangement uses TRBV3-1 (or the pseudogene TRBV3-2) and TRBJ1-1, with D possibly matching TRBD1 (6 bases). V shed 3 bases and J shed 7 bases, with 9 bases lying between them. Germline V gene sequence: CDR1 LGHDT, CDR2 YNNKEL (reference sequence). The CDR3 contains 12 residues. CDR3 DNA: TGTGCCAGCAGCCAGACAGGACTTGAAGCTTTCTTT. Translation: CASSQTGLEAFF.

The table lists this clone with a few counts. This CDR3 is CASSFTGQEDPQPQHF. For the CDR3, the DNA is TGTGCCAGCAGCTTCACAGGACAGGAGGATCCCCAGCCCCAGCATTTT. The chain recombines TRBV7-3 with TRBJ1-5, with TRBD1 matching over 7 bases. This CDR3 has 16 residues. The V gene end was trimmed by 3 bases and the J gene end by 7 bases; junction bases not matched to a gene: 12. Looked up from germline, CDR1 is SGHTA and CDR2 is FQGTGA.

Note on this clone: At one of its ends the junction is not consistent with the germline gene, which may arise from a read error. The chain employs TRBV19 and TRBJ1-2; 7 positions match TRBD1. This CDR3 contains 13 residues. Germline CDR1 is LNHDA and CDR2 is SQIVND (reference sequence). CDR3 residues: CASSLDRDYGYTF. The CDR3 DNA reads as TGTGCCAGTAGTCTAGACAGGGACTATGGCTACACCTTC. The full variable domain, with the rest looked up from reference TRBV19 and TRBJ1-2, is DGGITQSPKYLFRKEGQNVTLSCEQNLNHDAMYWYRQDPGQGLRLIYYSQIVNDFQKGDIAEGYSVSREKKESFPLTVTSAQKNPTAFYLCASSLDRDYGYTFGSGTRLTVV.

This chain joins TRBV27 and TRBJ2-7; TRBD1 agrees at 7 bases. This CDR3 spans 15 amino acids. Germline V CDR1 and CDR2: MNHEY, SMNVEV (reference sequence). With 4 bases clipped from V and 2 bases from J, the junction kept 8 bases outside the gene matches. CDR3 DNA sequence: TGTGCCAGCAGTTCCCCTCCGGGACAGACCTACGAGCAGTACTTC. It yields the protein CASSSPPGQTYEQYF.

J is TRBJ1-1 and V is TRBV5-4; perhaps TRBD1 as D (6 bases). CDR3 length equals 16 residues. V lost 0 bases to trimming and J lost 6 bases, with 18 bases between them. The germline gives CDR1 SGHNT, CDR2 YYREEE (reference sequence). CDR3 sequence (DNA): TGTGCCAGCAGCTTGGGCGAGGCGGGGGGCTACTCTGAAGCTTTCTTT. It is translated as CASSLGEAGGYSEAFF.

The genes are TRBV13 and TRBJ2-6, with TRBD1 matching over 7 bases. This CDR3 has 17 amino acids. The V segment lost 5 bases and the J segment 0 bases; nucleotides outside the gene matches: 7. CDR1 PRHDT and CDR2 FYEKMQ come from the germline V gene (reference sequence). The DNA of the CDR3 is TGTGCCAGCAGCCTCCGACAGGGTCCCTCTGGGGCCAACGTCCTGACTTTC. Protein product: CASSLRQGPSGANVLTF.

The chain is built from TRBV11-3 and TRBJ1-3; 7 bases align to TRBD1. Germline V gives CDR1 SGHNT, CDR2 YENEEA. CDR3 size: 18 residues. V lost 4 bases and J lost 7; bases outside the gene matches: 19. In DNA form, the CDR3 reads TGTGCCAGCAGCTCCTCATTCACAGGGGTTCGCCGGGTCAACACCATATATTTT. Protein: CASSSSFTGVRRVNTIYF.

The chain employs TRBV25-1 and TRBJ2-7; the D gene is possibly TRBD1 (6 bases). CDR1 is MGHDK and CDR2 is SYGVNS in the germline V gene. The CDR3 is 13 residues long. Between the trimmed V and J ends, which lost 7 bases and 1 base, there was a span of 11 bases. The DNA of the CDR3 is TGTGCCAGCACCGGGACATCTTCCTACGAGCAGTACTTC. This gives the protein CASTGTSSYEQYF.

V and J are TRBV4-1 and TRBJ1-2; TRBD1 agrees at 9 bases. In germline, CDR1 is MGHRA, CDR2 YSYEKL. Trimming removed 2 bases from V and 4 bases from J; junction bases left unmatched: 5. The CDR3 spans 15 residues. This chain's CDR3 is CASSQTGGLGYGYTF. Here the CDR3 DNA reads TGCGCCAGCAGCCAAACAGGGGGCTTGGGCTATGGCTACACCTTC.

The chain links TRBV12-3 or TRBV12-4 to TRBJ1-4; D is possibly TRBD1 (5 bases). There are 13 residues in the CDR3. V gave up 4 bases and J gave up 8 bases, with 11 bases separating them. CDR3 loop: CASSSRDWEKLFF. The CDR3 DNA reads TGTGCCAGCAGTTCCAGGGATTGGGAAAAACTGTTTTTT.

This chain joins TRBV28 and TRBJ2-2, with 9 bases matching TRBD1. J lost 3 bases, V lost 5 bases, and 10 bases had no gene match. This CDR3 has 17 amino acids. Germline assignment: CDR1 MDHEN and CDR2 SYDVKM. CDR3 coding DNA: TGTGCCAGCAGTCCTCCCGGGACAGGGTTGGACACCGGGGAGCTGTTTTTT. Residues: CASSPPGTGLDTGELFF.

Turning to this clone: Other DNA sequences from this sample encode an identical CDR3 as well. The CDR3 loop is CASRRGGEAFF. The DNA for the CDR3 is TGTGCCAGCAGGAGGGGGGGTGAAGCTTTCTTT. V is TRBV12-3 or TRBV12-4 and J is TRBJ1-1, with D possibly matching TRBD1 (6 bases). Trimming took 6 bases from V and 7 from J, leaving 9 bases between them. This CDR3 is built from 11 residues.

This clone was seen a single time. J is TRBJ1-4 and V is TRBV20-1; 7 bases map to TRBD1. V shed 4 bases and J 8 bases; nucleotides not matched to a gene: 10. CDR1 is DFQATT, CDR2 SNEGSKA, per germline (reference sequence). The CDR3 runs to 14 residues. In DNA, the CDR3 is TGCAGTGCTAATGATAACAGGGGTGGAGAAAAACTGTTTTTT. It encodes CSANDNRGGEKLFF.

The chain employs TRBV5-1 and TRBJ1-3; possibly TRBD1 for D (5 bases). Trimming pared 4 bases from V and 4 bases from J, leaving 9 bases between. Germline V lookup: CDR1 SGHRS, CDR2 YFSETQ. The CDR3 has 13 residues. The CDR3 protein is CASSATEGNTIYF. CDR3 sequence (DNA): TGCGCCAGCAGCGCGACAGAAGGAAACACCATATATTTT.

The gene calls are TRBV10-3 and TRBJ2-7; 10 bases line up with TRBD1. V lost 4 bases, J lost 2 bases, and 23 bases stayed unmatched. The CDR3 extends over 21 amino acids. Germline V gene lookup returns CDR1 ENHRY and CDR2 SYGVKD. CDR3 region: CAISGGIVRDRGLRDPYEQYF. The DNA of the CDR3 is TGTGCCATCAGTGGGGGCATAGTGCGGGACAGGGGCCTTCGGGATCCCTACGAGCAGTACTTC.

This rearrangement joins TRBV7-9 to TRBJ2-1, with 8 bases matching TRBD1. Germline trimming cut 5 bases from V and 4 bases from J; bases unmatched to any gene: 10. Looked up from germline, CDR1 is SEHNR and CDR2 is FQNEAQ (reference sequence). CDR3 length equals 16 residues. CDR3 DNA sequence: TGTGCCAGCAGCCGACACCCCGACAGGGGTTACAATGAGCAGTTCTTC. Protein: CASSRHPDRGYNEQFF.

J is TRBJ2-7 and V is TRBV6-1, with a tentative D call TRBD1 (6 bases). V lost 1 base and J 2 bases, leaving 12 bases between the germline ends. Germline CDR1 and CDR2: MNHNS and SASEGT. The CDR3 is made up of 15 amino acids. The CDR3 nucleotides are TGTGCCAGCAGTGAAGAAAGAGGGGGAGCCTACGAGCAGTACTTC. Translation gives CASSEERGGAYEQYF.

CDR3 sequence reads: CASSLNQGGGPGANVLTF. The CDR3 coding sequence is TGTGCCAGCAGCTTAAATCAGGGAGGGGGACCCGGGGCCAACGTCCTGACTTTC. This rearrangement joins TRBV7-9 to TRBJ2-6; D perhaps matches TRBD2 (7 bases). Germline V gives CDR1 SEHNR, CDR2 FQNEAQ (reference sequence). This CDR3 spans 18 amino acids. Trimming shortened V by 2 bases and J by 4 bases, and 18 bases separated the two germline ends. The whole variable domain, remainder taken from reference TRBV7-9 and TRBJ2-6, is DTGVSQNPRHKITKRGQNVTFRCDPISEHNRLYWYRQTLGQGPEFLTYFQNEAQLEKSRLLSDRFSAERPKGSFSTLEIQRTEQGDSAMYLCASSLNQGGGPGANVLTFGAGSRLTVL.

Ten or more counts support this clone. The J gene is TRBJ1-5, the V gene TRBV5-4, with D unclear. Germline CDR1 and CDR2: SGHNT and YYREEE (reference sequence). Trimming removed 4 bases at V and 5 bases at J, with 13 bases between. The CDR3 runs to 14 residues. The CDR3: CASSLRDRDQPQHF. CDR3 nucleotides: TGTGCCAGCAGCCTTAGAGATAGAGATCAGCCCCAGCATTTT.

The rearrangement joins TRBV5-4 to TRBJ2-5; possibly TRBD2 for D (7 bases). This CDR3 has 13 residues. Trimming stripped 7 bases from V and 1 base from J, with 11 bases between. Germline CDR1 reads SGHNT; CDR2 reads YYREEE (reference sequence). CDR3 bases: TGTGCCAGCCGGAGGGGGGGCCAAGAGACCCAGTACTTC. Its protein is CASRRGGQETQYF.

This clone showed up just once. The rearrangement links TRBV2 to TRBJ2-3; the D gene is possibly TRBD1 (6 bases). Germline V gives CDR1 SNHLY, CDR2 FYNNEI. V gave up 4 bases and J gave up 2 bases, with 13 bases separating them. This CDR3 is built from 15 residues. DNA for the CDR3: TGTGCCAGCAGTGCCTTAGGGGACAACACAGATACGCAGTATTTT. This translates into CASSALGDNTDTQYF.

The chain has TRBV30 and TRBJ1-1, with TRBD1 as a possible D gene (6 bases). The CDR3 contains 14 residues. V was pared by 0 bases and J by 5 bases, with 13 bases between. Germline values: CDR1 GTSNPN, CDR2 SVGIG (reference sequence). The CDR3 sequence is CAWSVPGAWTEAFF. In DNA, the CDR3 is TGTGCCTGGAGTGTACCAGGGGCATGGACTGAAGCTTTCTTT. Filled out from reference TRBV30 and TRBJ1-1, the complete variable domain reads SQTIHQWPATLVQPVGSPLSLECTVEGTSNPNLYWYRQAAGRGLQLLFYSVGIGQISSEVPQNLSASRPQDRQFILSSKKLLLSDSGFYLCAWSVPGAWTEAFFGQGTRLTVV.

The gene calls are TRBV5-1 and TRBJ2-3; 9 bases fit TRBD1. The CDR3 runs 15 residues. The germline V gene has CDR1 SGHRS and CDR2 YFSETQ. V shed 4 bases and J 8 bases; nucleotides not matched to a gene: 11. The CDR3 sequence is CASSPEDRGAGTQYF. The CDR3 DNA follows: TGCGCCAGCAGCCCTGAAGACAGGGGGGCGGGTACGCAGTATTTT. Complete variable domain (other parts from reference TRBV5-1 and TRBJ2-3): KAGVTQTPRYLIKTRGQQVTLSCSPISGHRSVSWYQQTPGQGLQFLFEYFSETQRNKGNFPGRFSGRQFSNSRSEMNVSTLELGDSALYLCASSPEDRGAGTQYFGPGTRLTVL.

The V gene is TRBV19, the J gene TRBJ1-1, with 7 bases identical to TRBD1. Germline V gene sequence: CDR1 LNHDA, CDR2 SQIVND (reference sequence). V shed 4 bases, J shed 1 base, and the junction held 6 bases outside the gene matches. This CDR3 has 15 amino acids. The chain's CDR3 is CASSKGDRANTEAFF. In DNA form, the CDR3 reads TGTGCCAGTAGTAAGGGGGACAGAGCGAACACTGAAGCTTTCTTT. Combining the CDR3 with reference TRBV19 and TRBJ1-1 gives the whole variable domain DGGITQSPKYLFRKEGQNVTLSCEQNLNHDAMYWYRQDPGQGLRLIYYSQIVNDFQKGDIAEGYSVSREKKESFPLTVTSAQKNPTAFYLCASSKGDRANTEAFFGQGTRLTVV.